Listed here are 18 T cell receptor beta chains from one sample, sequenced in a study of CXCR3-negative and CXCR3-positive naive CD8 T cells. Points from the study as a whole: When CXCR3-positive naive cells were set against CXCR3-negative naive cells, the former had more hydrophobic TRB CDR3s.

Their target antigens are unknown. Through 5' RACE with UMI labels, the TRB cDNA libraries were prepared. TCRdb reprocessed the 5' RACE reads and stores each CDR3 protein as one record, lacking DNA. The listing contains approximately 100,000 distinct CDR3 sequences. Sequenced sample: naive CXCR3+ CD8+ T cells from blood. Subset reported: CD45RO-CCR7+CD27+CD95- naive CD8+ T cells expressing CXCR3 (TNR3+). The receptor set was obtained from a human donor in good health. Some clones in this sample may be carry-over from other donors' samples.

V gene TRBV6-2 or TRBV6-3 combines with J gene TRBJ2-5; with no DNA, the TCRdb D assignment of TRBD1 cannot be verified. The germline gives CDR1 MNHEY, CDR2 SVGEGT. The CDR3 has 14 residues. CDR3 amino acids: CASSYLTGGETQYF.

The J gene is TRBJ2-3, the V gene TRBV7-9. The CDR3 covers 11 residues. The germline V gene has CDR1 SEHNR and CDR2 FQNEAQ (reference sequence). The CDR3 region is CASRVTDTQYF.

The chain recombines TRBV15 with TRBJ1-5. The CDR3 has 14 amino acids. Germline CDR1 is LNHNV and CDR2 is YYDKDF (reference sequence). The CDR3 protein is CATSFWGSNQPQHF. Variable domain in full (rest from reference TRBV15 and TRBJ1-5): DAMVIQNPRYQVTQFGKPVTLSCSQTLNHNVMYWYQQKSSQAPKLLFHYYDKDFNNEADTPDNFQSRRPNTSFCFLDIRSPGLGDTAMYLCATSFWGSNQPQHFGDGTRLSIL.

The rearrangement joins TRBV9 to TRBJ2-7. Germline V gives CDR1 SGDLS, CDR2 YYNGEE. The CDR3 is made up of 15 amino acids. The CDR3 protein is CASSLTGEGFYEQYF.

This chain uses TRBV11-2 with TRBJ2-7; the TRBD1 assignment by TCRdb is unverifiable without DNA. Germline V gene sequence: CDR1 SGHAT, CDR2 FQNNGV. There are 15 residues in the CDR3. The CDR3 is CASSLAGRGIDEQYF.

The gene calls are TRBV7-9 and TRBJ1-2; TCRdb calls TRBD1, which cannot be checked without DNA. CDR1 SEHNR and CDR2 FQNEAQ come from the germline V gene (reference sequence). This CDR3 has 14 amino acids. The CDR3 loop reads CASSMGDGYDGYTF.

The chain uses TRBV29-1 and TRBJ2-7; TCRdb proposes TRBD1, but this gene call is untestable without DNA. The CDR3 loop spans 13 amino acids. The germline V gene has CDR1 SQVTM and CDR2 ANQGSEA. CDR3 protein: CSATDRARYEQYF.

The V call is TRBV12-3 or TRBV12-4, the J call TRBJ2-7; the TCRdb D gene call, TRBD1, has no DNA to confirm it. The CDR3 is 13 amino acids. The CDR3 is CASGDSFTYEQYF.

V is TRBV29-1 and J is TRBJ2-2. Looked up from germline, CDR1 is SQVTM and CDR2 is ANQGSEA. The CDR3 loop spans 15 amino acids. Here the CDR3 reads CSVNMPQSNTGELFF.

The J gene is TRBJ2-7, the V gene TRBV6-5; lacking DNA, the TRBD1 call made by TCRdb goes unchecked. CDR3 length: 14 residues. In germline, CDR1 is MNHEY, CDR2 SVGAGI. CDR3 sequence: CASSYRGQGYEQYF.

This chain joins TRBV28 and TRBJ2-2. Per the germline V gene, CDR1 is MDHEN and CDR2 is SYDVKM. There are 11 residues in the CDR3. The CDR3 loop is CASREGGELFF.

The J gene is TRBJ2-2, the V gene TRBV7-9; TCRdb calls TRBD2, which cannot be checked without DNA. The CDR3 is 17 residues long. CDR1 and CDR2 (germline): SEHNR, FQNEAQ (reference sequence). CDR3 region: CASSPRLAGENTGELFF.

V usage is TRBV11-2 and J usage is TRBJ2-7. There are 15 residues in the CDR3. Germline values: CDR1 SGHAT, CDR2 FQNNGV. CDR3 amino acids: CASSLEARISYEQYF.

The chain links TRBV10-3 to TRBJ2-5. CDR1 ENHRY and CDR2 SYGVKD come from the germline V gene. The CDR3 has 15 amino acids. The CDR3 sequence is CAISESELNQETQYF.

The chain links TRBV29-1 to TRBJ1-2; TCRdb's D call, TRBD1, is unchecked because there is no DNA. The germline V gene encodes CDR1 SQVTM and CDR2 ANQGSEA. This CDR3 spans 15 amino acids. CDR3 region: CSVEDPRGWGYGYTF.

This sequence joins TRBV6-4 and TRBJ2-2; TCRdb selects TRBD1, and the lack of DNA leaves this call unchecked. Germline lookup yields CDR1 MRHNA and CDR2 SNTAGT. This CDR3 is 15 amino acids long. CDR3 residues: CASSDVPGNTGELFF.

The genes are TRBV28 and TRBJ2-1; TCRdb selects TRBD1, and the lack of DNA leaves this call unchecked. Germline CDR1 MDHEN, CDR2 SYDVKM. The CDR3 has 14 amino acids. The CDR3 sequence is CASGHPEERNEQFF.

The gene calls are TRBV29-1 and TRBJ1-1; without DNA, the TCRdb call of TRBD1 cannot be checked. CDR1 and CDR2 (germline): SQVTM, ANQGSEA. This CDR3 region has 14 residues. CDR3 amino acids: CSVSGTVLNTEAFF.